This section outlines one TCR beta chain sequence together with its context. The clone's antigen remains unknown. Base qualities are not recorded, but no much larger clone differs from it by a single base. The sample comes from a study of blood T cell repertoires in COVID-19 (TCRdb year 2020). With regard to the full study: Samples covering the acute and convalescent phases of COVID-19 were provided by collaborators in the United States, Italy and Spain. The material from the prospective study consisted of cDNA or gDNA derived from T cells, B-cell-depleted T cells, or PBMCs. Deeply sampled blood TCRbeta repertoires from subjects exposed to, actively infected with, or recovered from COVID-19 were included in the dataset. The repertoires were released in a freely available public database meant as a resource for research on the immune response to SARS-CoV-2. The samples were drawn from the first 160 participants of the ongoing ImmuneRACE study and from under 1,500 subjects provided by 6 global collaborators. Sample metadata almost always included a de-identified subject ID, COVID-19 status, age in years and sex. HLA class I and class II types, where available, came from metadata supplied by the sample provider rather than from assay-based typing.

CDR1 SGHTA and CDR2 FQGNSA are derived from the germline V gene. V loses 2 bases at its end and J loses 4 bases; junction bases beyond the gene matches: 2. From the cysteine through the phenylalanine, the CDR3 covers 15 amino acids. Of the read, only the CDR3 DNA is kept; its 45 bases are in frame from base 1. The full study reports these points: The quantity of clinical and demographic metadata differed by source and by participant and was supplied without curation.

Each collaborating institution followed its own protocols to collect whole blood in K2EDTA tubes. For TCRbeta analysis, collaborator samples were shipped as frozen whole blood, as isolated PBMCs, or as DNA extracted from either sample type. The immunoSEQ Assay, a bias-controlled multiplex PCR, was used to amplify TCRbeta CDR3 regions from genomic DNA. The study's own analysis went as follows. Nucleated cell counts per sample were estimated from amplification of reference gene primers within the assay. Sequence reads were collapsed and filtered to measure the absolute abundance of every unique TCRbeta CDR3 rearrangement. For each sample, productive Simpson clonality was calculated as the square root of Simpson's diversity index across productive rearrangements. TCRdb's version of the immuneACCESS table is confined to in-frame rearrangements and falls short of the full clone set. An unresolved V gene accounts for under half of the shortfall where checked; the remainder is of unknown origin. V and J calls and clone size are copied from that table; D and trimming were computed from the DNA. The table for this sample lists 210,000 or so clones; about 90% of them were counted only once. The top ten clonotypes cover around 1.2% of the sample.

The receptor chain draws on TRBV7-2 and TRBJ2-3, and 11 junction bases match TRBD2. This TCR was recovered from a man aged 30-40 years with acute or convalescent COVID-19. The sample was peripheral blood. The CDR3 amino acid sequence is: CASSLLAGGADTQYF. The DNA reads TGTGCCAGCAGCTTACTAGCGGGAGGAGCAGATACGCAGTATTTT.